Listed here are 5 T cell receptor beta chains from one sample, sequenced in a study of T-cell memory formation after mild COVID-19. One entry per CDR3 protein, called by TCRdb with MiXCR from the 5' RACE reads. The sample has around 200,000 distinct CDR3 sequences; roughly 10% are singletons. What was sequenced was PBMCs or a T cell subset sorted from them (not recorded which). Receptors were obtained from a man younger than 35 who had mild COVID-19 (a few samples of this study predate the infection). Cell type and time point are not known.

This clonotype came up a few times. The chain couples TRBV7-2 to TRBJ2-2, with 14 positions matching TRBD2. The V and J ends lost 5 bases and 5 bases, in that order; junction bases with no gene match: 4. The germline V gene has CDR1 SGHTA and CDR2 FQGNSA. The CDR3 sequence is 16 residues long. CDR3 bases: TGTGCCAGCAGCACGGGACTAGCGGGGGTTACCGGGGAGCTGTTTTTT. It encodes CASSTGLAGVTGELFF. Drawing the rest from reference TRBV7-2 and TRBJ2-2, the complete variable domain is GAGVSQSPSNKVTEKGKDVELRCDPISGHTALYWYRQSLGQGLEFLIYFQGNSAPDKSGLPSDRFSAERTGGSVSTLTIQRTQQEDSAVYLCASSTGLAGVTGELFFGEGSRLTVL.

Only a few counts were recorded for this clonotype. This sequence joins TRBV27 and TRBJ2-2; D not resolved. V was clipped by 5 bases and J by 6 bases, with 13 bases between them. Germline CDR1 MNHEY, CDR2 SMNVEV (reference sequence). The CDR3 is made up of 14 amino acids. CDR3 DNA sequence: TGTGCCAGCAGTGATTTGGGTCGTCCCGGGGAGCTGTTTTTT. Its translation: CASSDLGRPGELFF.

The CDR3 reads CSARTAYTEAFF. In DNA, the CDR3 is TGCAGTGCTAGGACAGCTTACACTGAAGCTTTCTTT. The chain is built from TRBV20-1 and TRBJ1-1; D possibly corresponds to TRBD1 (5 bases). Trimming stripped 3 bases from V and 3 bases from J, with 8 bases between. Per the germline V gene, CDR1 is DFQATT and CDR2 is SNEGSKA (reference sequence). The CDR3 has 12 amino acids.

The chain joins TRBV24-1 to TRBJ2-3; 14 bases are a match to TRBD2. Looked up from germline, CDR1 is KGHDR and CDR2 is SFDVKD. With V trimmed by 4 bases and J by 6 bases, 8 bases remained unmatched. The CDR3 is 17 residues long. CDR3 DNA sequence: TGTGCCACCAGTGACTCCGGGACTAGCGGGGGAGAGGATACGCAGTATTTT. Translation gives CATSDSGTSGGEDTQYF.

Many counts were recorded for this clonotype. V usage is TRBV10-2 and J usage is TRBJ2-3, with 11 bases that match TRBD2. CDR1 and CDR2 (germline): WSHSY, SAAADI. Trimming took 8 bases from V and 2 from J; bases not matched to a gene: 9. CDR3 length: 16 amino acids. Written as DNA, the CDR3 is TGCGCCAGCCGAGAAGGACTAGCGGGCCCCACAGATACGCAGTATTTT. It codes for CASREGLAGPTDTQYF.